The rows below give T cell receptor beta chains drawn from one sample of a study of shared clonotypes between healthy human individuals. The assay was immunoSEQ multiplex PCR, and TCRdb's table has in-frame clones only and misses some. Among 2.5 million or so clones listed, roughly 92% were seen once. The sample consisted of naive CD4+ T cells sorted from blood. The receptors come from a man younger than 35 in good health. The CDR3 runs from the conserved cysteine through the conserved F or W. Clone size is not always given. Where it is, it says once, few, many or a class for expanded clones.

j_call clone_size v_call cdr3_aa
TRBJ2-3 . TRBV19 CASQERGGWDTQYF
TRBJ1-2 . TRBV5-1 CASSSPETGAYGYTF
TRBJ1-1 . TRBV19 CASSLEPGQGDAEAFF
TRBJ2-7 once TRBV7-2 CASSLGVATYEQYF
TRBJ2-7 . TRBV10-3 CATGLADSYEQYF
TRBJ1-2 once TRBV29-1 CSVENSNYGYTF
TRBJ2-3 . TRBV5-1 CASSQTSGNTDTQYF
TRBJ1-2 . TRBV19 CASSQGVGGYTF
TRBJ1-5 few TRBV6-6 CASSLQGSNQPQHF
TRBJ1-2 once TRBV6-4 CATKQTGGGYTF
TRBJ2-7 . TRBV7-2 CASSLGAGVSNEQYF
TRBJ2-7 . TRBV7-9 CASSRQLSYEQYF
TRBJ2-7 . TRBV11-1 CASSLWGGDYEQYF
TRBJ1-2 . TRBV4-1 CASSPQRGRGYTF
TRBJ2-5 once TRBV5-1 CASSFGSQGAQYF
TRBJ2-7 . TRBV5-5 CASTLRHDSYEQYF
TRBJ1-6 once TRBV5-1 CASSIQGEENSPLHF
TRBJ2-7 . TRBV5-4 CASRQDRVGEQYF
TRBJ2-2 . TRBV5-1 CASSLTTSNTGELFF
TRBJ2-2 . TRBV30 CAWRLAGSTGELFF
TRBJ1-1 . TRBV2 CASSGQVSTNTEAFF
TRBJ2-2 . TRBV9 CASSTRENGELFF